These 17 T cell receptor beta chains share one sample of origin, sequenced in a study of identical twins. MiXCR was run by TCRdb on the 5' RACE reads, yielding one entry per CDR3 protein. The repertoire consists of hundreds of thousands of distinct CDR3 sequences, with around a sixth occurring once and the leading ten covering around 14%. The sample was also linked to a second study, of T cells expressing NK-cell markers.

Specimen: PBMCs. These receptors came from a young woman in good health.

The genes are TRBV20-1 and TRBJ2-1; 7 bases are a match to TRBD2. Losses at the gene ends were 2 bases for V and 10 bases for J; bases not matched to a gene: 5. Germline V gives CDR1 DFQATT, CDR2 SNEGSKA (reference sequence). The CDR3 spans 12 residues. CDR3 sequence reads: CSARTPGGEQFF. As DNA, the CDR3 is TGCAGTGCTAGAACACCGGGAGGAGAGCAGTTCTTC.

The gene calls are TRBV3-1 and TRBJ1-2; no firm D call. V lost 1 base to trimming and J lost 6 bases, with 6 bases between them. This CDR3 spans 12 amino acids. The germline CDR1 and CDR2 sequences are LGHDT and YNNKEL (reference sequence). CDR3 sequence reads: CASSQGENGYTF. The CDR3 DNA follows: TGTGCCAGCAGCCAAGGAGAAAATGGCTACACCTTC.

This clonotype appeared a few times. The chain uses TRBV7-8 and TRBJ2-7; a possible D gene is TRBD2 (6 bases). The CDR3 length is 15 residues. Germline CDR1 is SGHVS and CDR2 is FQNEAQ. V was trimmed by 0 bases and J by 0 bases, leaving 9 bases between them. CDR3 region: CASSLARGTSYEQYF. In DNA, the CDR3 is TGTGCCAGCAGCTTAGCGCGCGGGACCTCCTACGAGCAGTACTTC.

The genes are TRBV29-1 and TRBJ2-1; tentative D call: TRBD2 (5 bases). Deletions cut 3 bases from V and 6 bases from J, with 18 bases between. CDR1 and CDR2 from the germline V gene are SQVTM and ANQGSEA. The CDR3 is made up of 15 amino acids. In nucleotides, the CDR3 is TGCAGCGTTGAGAAGGTCGCTAGCCGCACCAATGAGCAGTTCTTC. Translating it yields CSVEKVASRTNEQFF.

This clonotype was seen only a few times. The genes are TRBV6-5 and TRBJ1-2; D might be TRBD1 (6 bases). V was shortened by 6 bases and J by 7 bases, with 15 bases between the two germline ends. CDR1 and CDR2 (germline): MNHEY, SVGAGI. The CDR3 has 13 amino acids. CDR3 nucleotide sequence: TGTGCCAGCAGATACGGAGGGGGAGGTGGCTACACCTTC. Protein: CASRYGGGGGYTF.

The V gene is TRBV20-1, the J gene TRBJ2-5; unclear D gene. V lost 3 bases, J lost 4 bases, and 9 bases lay in between. CDR1 DFQATT and CDR2 SNEGSKA come from the germline V gene (reference sequence). The CDR3 sequence is 12 residues long. This CDR3 is CSASPGRETQYF. Written as DNA, the CDR3 is TGCAGTGCTAGCCCCGGGCGAGAGACCCAGTACTTC.

This clonotype was recorded at least ten times. The rearrangement links TRBV6-2 or TRBV6-3 to TRBJ1-4; unclear D gene. The CDR3 has 16 amino acids. V was cut by 4 bases and J by 0 bases, with 12 bases left in between. CDR1 is MNHEY, CDR2 SVGEGT, per germline. The chain's CDR3 is CASSWMPLATNEKLFF. CDR3 sequence (DNA): TGTGCCAGCAGTTGGATGCCACTTGCAACTAATGAAAAACTGTTTTTT.

Details on this clonotype: One end of the junction varies from germline; a read error may be responsible. The chain uses TRBV3-1 and TRBJ2-1, with 13 positions matching TRBD2. The CDR3 spans 15 residues. Germline values: CDR1 LGHDT, CDR2 YNNKEL (reference sequence). The CDR3 nucleotides read TGTGCCTGCAGCCCAACTAGCGGGAGGGGAAATGAGCAGTTCTTC. Protein sequence: CACSPTSGRGNEQFF.

The genes are TRBV12-3 or TRBV12-4 and TRBJ2-3; D is perhaps TRBD2 (7 bases). With 3 bases removed from V and 4 bases from J, the gap between germline ends came to 14 bases. The CDR3 covers 15 residues. The CDR3 loop is CASSFEGGGPDTQYF. Written as DNA, the CDR3 is TGTGCCAGCAGTTTCGAGGGAGGGGGGCCAGATACGCAGTATTTT.

This clonotype was observed at least ten times. CDR3 bases: TGTGCCAGCAGTACTATAGCGGGGGGTCGCACAGATACGCAGTATTTT. Its protein is CASSTIAGGRTDTQYF. V is TRBV12-3 or TRBV12-4 and J is TRBJ2-3, with 10 bases matching TRBD2. The CDR3 is 16 amino acids. V lost 5 bases, J lost 1 base, and 6 bases stayed unmatched.

The chain has TRBV7-9 and TRBJ2-7; no reliable D call. Deletions cut 1 base from V and 7 bases from J, with 17 bases between. The germline V gene has CDR1 SEHNR and CDR2 FQNEAQ (reference sequence). The CDR3 sequence is 15 residues long. This CDR3 reads CASSLVVLAMGEQYF. The DNA of the CDR3 is TGTGCCAGCAGCTTAGTAGTCCTCGCCATGGGGGAGCAGTACTTC.

This clonotype was recorded at least ten times. The chain recombines TRBV12-3 or TRBV12-4 with TRBJ2-7; 7 bases match TRBD2. The V gene end was trimmed by 5 bases and the J gene end by 4 bases; junction bases not matched to a gene: 8. The CDR3 spans 14 residues. CDR3 in DNA: TGTGCCAGCAGTCCGCGGGAGCGAAGATACGAGCAGTACTTC. The encoded protein is CASSPRERRYEQYF.

A few counts support this clonotype. J is TRBJ2-3 and V is TRBV29-1, with D perhaps TRBD2 (6 bases). CDR3 size: 13 residues. V lost 4 bases to trimming and J lost 2 bases, with 10 bases between them. The V gene's germline CDR1 is SQVTM and CDR2 ANQGSEA. CDR3 coding DNA: TGCAGCGTTGCACGGGGGACCACAGATACGCAGTATTTT. Translating gives CSVARGTTDTQYF.

The rearrangement links TRBV27 to TRBJ2-3, with D uncertain. In germline, CDR1 is MNHEY, CDR2 SMNVEV (reference sequence). The CDR3 has 13 residues. V was shortened by 4 bases and J by 2 bases, with 7 bases between the two germline ends. The CDR3 DNA reads TGTGCCAGCAGTTCCCTCGACACAGATACGCAGTATTTT. Translating it yields CASSSLDTDTQYF.

The sample holds a few counts of this clonotype. The V gene is TRBV20-1, the J gene TRBJ2-7, with a weak D call TRBD1 (6 bases). V was cut by 5 bases and J by 5 bases, with 22 bases left in between. The CDR3 has 15 residues. The germline V gene encodes CDR1 DFQATT and CDR2 SNEGSKA (reference sequence). CDR3 coding DNA: TGCAGTGCTGGATCCCCGGGACAAAGCACCCACGAGCAGTACTTC. Translating it yields CSAGSPGQSTHEQYF.

This clonotype was observed at least ten times. This chain connects TRBV12-3 or TRBV12-4 to TRBJ2-2; 9 bases match TRBD2. The V and J ends lost 11 bases and 5 bases, in that order; junction bases with no gene match: 12. The CDR3 has 15 amino acids. The CDR3 DNA is TGTGCCTGCACCAAGGGACTAGCATCAACCGGGGAGCTGTTTTTT. Amino acid sequence: CACTKGLASTGELFF.

The chain couples TRBV12-3 or TRBV12-4 to TRBJ2-4; perhaps TRBD2 as D (6 bases). CDR3 size: 15 residues. Deletions cut 4 bases from V and 4 bases from J, with 14 bases between. CDR3 nucleotide sequence: TGTGCCAGCAGTTCGTCGGGCGGGGTGAAAAACATTCAGTACTTC. Its protein is CASSSSGGVKNIQYF.